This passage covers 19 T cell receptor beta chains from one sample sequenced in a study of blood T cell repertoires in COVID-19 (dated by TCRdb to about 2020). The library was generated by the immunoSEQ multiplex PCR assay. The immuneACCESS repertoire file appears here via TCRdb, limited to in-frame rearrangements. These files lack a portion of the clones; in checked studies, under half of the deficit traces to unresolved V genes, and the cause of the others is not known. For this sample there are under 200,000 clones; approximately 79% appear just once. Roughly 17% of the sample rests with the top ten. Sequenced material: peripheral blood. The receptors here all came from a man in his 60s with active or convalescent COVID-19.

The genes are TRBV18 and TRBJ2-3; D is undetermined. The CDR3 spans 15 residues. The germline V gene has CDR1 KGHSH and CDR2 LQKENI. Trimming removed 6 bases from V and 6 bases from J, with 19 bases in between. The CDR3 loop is CASSLTSPRGDTQYF. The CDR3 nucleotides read TGTGCCAGCTCCCTAACCAGCCCCAGAGGTGATACGCAGTATTTT.

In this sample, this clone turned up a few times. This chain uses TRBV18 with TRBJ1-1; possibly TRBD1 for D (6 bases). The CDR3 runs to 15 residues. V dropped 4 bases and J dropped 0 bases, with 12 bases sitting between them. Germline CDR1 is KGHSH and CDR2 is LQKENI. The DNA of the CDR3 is TGTGCCAGCTCACTAGGACAGCTAATGAACACTGAAGCTTTCTTT. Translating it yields CASSLGQLMNTEAFF.

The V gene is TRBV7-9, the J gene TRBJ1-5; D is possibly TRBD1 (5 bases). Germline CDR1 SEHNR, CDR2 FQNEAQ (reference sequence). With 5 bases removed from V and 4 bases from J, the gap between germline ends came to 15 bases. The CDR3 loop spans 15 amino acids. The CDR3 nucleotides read TGTGCCAGCAGCCGACAGACTGATCAAAATCAGCCCCAGCATTTT. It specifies CASSRQTDQNQPQHF.

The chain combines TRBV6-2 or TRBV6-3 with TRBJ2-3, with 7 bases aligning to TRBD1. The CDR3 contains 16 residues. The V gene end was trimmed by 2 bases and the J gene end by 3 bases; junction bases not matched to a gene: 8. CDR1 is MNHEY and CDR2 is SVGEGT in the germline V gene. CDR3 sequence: CASSYAKGAKTDTQYF. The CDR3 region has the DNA TGTGCCAGCAGTTACGCAAAGGGGGCAAAGACAGATACGCAGTATTTT.

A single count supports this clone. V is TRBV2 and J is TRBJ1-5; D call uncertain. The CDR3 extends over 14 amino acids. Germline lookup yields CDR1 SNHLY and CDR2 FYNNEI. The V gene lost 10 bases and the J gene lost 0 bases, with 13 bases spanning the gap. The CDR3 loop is CATSSRNSNQPQHF. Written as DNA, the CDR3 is TGTGCCACCTCGTCGAGGAATAGCAATCAGCCCCAGCATTTT. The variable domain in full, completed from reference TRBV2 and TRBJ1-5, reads EPEVTQTPSHQVTQMGQEVILRCVPISNHLYFYWYRQILGQKVEFLVSFYNNEISEKSEIFDDQFSVERPDGSNFTLKIRSTKLEDSAMYFCATSSRNSNQPQHFGDGTRLSIL.

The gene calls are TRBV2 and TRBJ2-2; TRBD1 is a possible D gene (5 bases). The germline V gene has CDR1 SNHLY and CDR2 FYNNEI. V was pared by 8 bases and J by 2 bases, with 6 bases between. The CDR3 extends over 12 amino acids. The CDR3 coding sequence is TGTGCCAGCGACAGAAACACCGGGGAGCTGTTTTTT. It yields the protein CASDRNTGELFF. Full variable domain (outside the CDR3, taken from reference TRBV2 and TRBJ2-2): EPEVTQTPSHQVTQMGQEVILRCVPISNHLYFYWYRQILGQKVEFLVSFYNNEISEKSEIFDDQFSVERPDGSNFTLKIRSTKLEDSAMYFCASDRNTGELFFGEGSRLTVL.

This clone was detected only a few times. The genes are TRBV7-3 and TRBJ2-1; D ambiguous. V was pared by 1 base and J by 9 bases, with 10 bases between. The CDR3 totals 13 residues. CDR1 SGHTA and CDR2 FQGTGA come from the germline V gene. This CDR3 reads CASSLNSLTEQFF. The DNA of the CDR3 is TGTGCCAGCAGCTTAAACTCTCTAACTGAGCAGTTCTTC.

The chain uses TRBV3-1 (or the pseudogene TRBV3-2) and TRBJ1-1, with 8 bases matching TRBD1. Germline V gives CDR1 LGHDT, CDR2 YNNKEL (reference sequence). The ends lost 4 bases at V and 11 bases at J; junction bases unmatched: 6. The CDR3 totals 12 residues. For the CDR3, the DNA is TGTGCCAGCAGCCCACAAGACAGGGGTGCTTTCTTT. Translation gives CASSPQDRGAFF.

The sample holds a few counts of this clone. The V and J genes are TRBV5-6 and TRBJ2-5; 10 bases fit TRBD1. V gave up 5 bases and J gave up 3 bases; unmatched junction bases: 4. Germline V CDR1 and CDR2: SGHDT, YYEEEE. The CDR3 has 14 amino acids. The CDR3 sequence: CASSSDRGKETQYF. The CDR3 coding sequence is TGTGCCAGCAGTTCGGACAGGGGGAAAGAGACCCAGTACTTC.

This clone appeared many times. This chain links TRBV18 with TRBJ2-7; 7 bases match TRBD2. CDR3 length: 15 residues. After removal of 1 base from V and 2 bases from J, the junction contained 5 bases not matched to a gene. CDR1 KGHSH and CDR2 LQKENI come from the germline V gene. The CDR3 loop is CASSPRDYGTYEQYF. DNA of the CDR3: TGTGCCAGCTCACCACGGGACTATGGGACCTACGAGCAGTACTTC.

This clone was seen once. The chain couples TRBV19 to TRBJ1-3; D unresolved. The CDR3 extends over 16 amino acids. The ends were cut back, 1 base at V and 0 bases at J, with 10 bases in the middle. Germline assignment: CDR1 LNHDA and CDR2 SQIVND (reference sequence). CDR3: CASSIGGQHSGNTIYF. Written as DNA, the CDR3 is TGTGCCAGTAGTATAGGAGGGCAACACTCTGGAAACACCATATATTTT. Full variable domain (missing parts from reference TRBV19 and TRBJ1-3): DGGITQSPKYLFRKEGQNVTLSCEQNLNHDAMYWYRQDPGQGLRLIYYSQIVNDFQKGDIAEGYSVSREKKESFPLTVTSAQKNPTAFYLCASSIGGQHSGNTIYFGEGSWLTVV.

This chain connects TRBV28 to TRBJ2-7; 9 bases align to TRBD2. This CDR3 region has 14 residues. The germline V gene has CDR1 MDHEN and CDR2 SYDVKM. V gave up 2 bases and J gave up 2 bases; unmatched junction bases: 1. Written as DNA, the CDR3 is TGTGCCAGCAGTTTACCTAGCGGGACCTACGAGCAGTACTTC. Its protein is CASSLPSGTYEQYF.

This chain's CDR3 is CSVEENGNSPLHF. CDR3 nucleotide sequence: TGCAGCGTTGAGGAGAACGGGAATTCACCCCTCCACTTT. The chain employs TRBV29-1 and TRBJ1-6, with no clear D. V was pared by 3 bases and J by 7 bases, with 10 bases between. Germline loops: CDR1 SQVTM, CDR2 ANQGSEA. This CDR3 is 13 amino acids long.

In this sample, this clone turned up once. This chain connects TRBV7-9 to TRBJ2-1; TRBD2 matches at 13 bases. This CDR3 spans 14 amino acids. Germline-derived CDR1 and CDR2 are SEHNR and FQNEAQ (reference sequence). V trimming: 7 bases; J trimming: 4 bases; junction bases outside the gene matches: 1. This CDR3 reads CASMGLAGYNEQFF. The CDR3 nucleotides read TGTGCCAGCATGGGACTAGCGGGATACAATGAGCAGTTCTTC. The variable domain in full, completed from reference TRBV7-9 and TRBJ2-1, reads DTGVSQNPRHKITKRGQNVTFRCDPISEHNRLYWYRQTLGQGPEFLTYFQNEAQLEKSRLLSDRFSAERPKGSFSTLEIQRTEQGDSAMYLCASMGLAGYNEQFFGPGTRLTVL.

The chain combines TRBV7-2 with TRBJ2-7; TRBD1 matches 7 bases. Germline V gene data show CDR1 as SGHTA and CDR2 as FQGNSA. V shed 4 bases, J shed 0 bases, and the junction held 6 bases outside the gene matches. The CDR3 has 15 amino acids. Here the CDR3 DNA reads TGTGCCAGCAGCTCCACCGGGACAGCCTCCTACGAGCAGTACTTC. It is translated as CASSSTGTASYEQYF.

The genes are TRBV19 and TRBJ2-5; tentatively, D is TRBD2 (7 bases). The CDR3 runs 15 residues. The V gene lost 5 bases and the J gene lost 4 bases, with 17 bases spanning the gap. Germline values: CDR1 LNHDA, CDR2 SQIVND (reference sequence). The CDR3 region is CASSPSGGGGETQYF. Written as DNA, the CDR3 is TGTGCCAGTAGTCCATCGGGGGGAGGGGGAGAGACCCAGTACTTC.

The CDR3 sequence is CASSLDGRAVENEQFF. CDR3 nucleotides: TGCGCCAGCAGCTTGGATGGCAGGGCGGTAGAAAATGAGCAGTTCTTC. The chain links TRBV5-1 to TRBJ2-1; a weak D match, TRBD1 (5 bases). The V and J ends lost 0 bases and 7 bases respectively, with 17 bases between them. The CDR3 extends over 16 amino acids. Per germline, CDR1 SGHRS and CDR2 YFSETQ.

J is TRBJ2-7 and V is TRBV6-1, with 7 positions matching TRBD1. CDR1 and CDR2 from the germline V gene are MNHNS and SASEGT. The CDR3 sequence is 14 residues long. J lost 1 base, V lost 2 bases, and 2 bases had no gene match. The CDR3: CASSELGQSYEQYF. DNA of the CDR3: TGTGCCAGCAGTGAATTGGGACAGTCCTACGAGCAGTACTTC.

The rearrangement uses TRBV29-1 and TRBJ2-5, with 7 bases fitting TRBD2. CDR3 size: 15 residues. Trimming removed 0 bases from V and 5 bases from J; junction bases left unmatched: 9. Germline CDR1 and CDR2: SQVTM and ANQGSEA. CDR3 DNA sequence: TGCAGCGTTGAAGAGGAGTGGCGGGAGTTGGAGACCCAGTACTTC. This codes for CSVEEEWRELETQYF.